This T cell receptor (beta chain) was profiled in a study of cytomegalovirus exposure and HLA in healthy donors. Clones were sequenced by immunoSEQ multiplex PCR, and TCRdb holds only the in-frame ones, with some missing. The repertoire includes 95,000 to 150,000 clones, roughly 88% of them detected once, and roughly 6% sits in the top ten. The CDR3 has 14 amino acids. The V and J ends lost 5 bases and 5 bases respectively, with 15 bases between them. CDR1 is MNHEY and CDR2 is SVGAGI in the germline V gene. The chain couples TRBV6-5 to TRBJ1-1; D possibly corresponds to TRBD1 (5 bases). The specimen sequenced was PBMCs. The sequence was obtained from a woman aged 18-29 years in good health and CMV-seropositive. CDR3 protein: CASSPNQGPTEAFF. DNA for the CDR3: TGTGCCAGCAGTCCAAACCAGGGCCCTACTGAAGCTTTCTTT.